Presented here are 23 T cell receptor beta chains from one specimen sequenced in a study of identical twins. TCRdb re-called the 5' RACE reads with MiXCR, one entry per CDR3 protein. Found here are 300,000 to 350,000 distinct CDR3 sequences, 9% to 15% of them singletons; the top ten hold 7.2%. The data were also submitted as part of a second study, on yellow fever vaccine responses in identical twins.

The specimen was CD8+ T cells sorted from blood. Receptors were obtained from a woman between 18 and 30 years old in good health.

This clonotype has at least ten counts. The chain combines TRBV7-6 with TRBJ1-2, with D hard to call. From germline, CDR1 is SGHVS and CDR2 FNYEAQ. There are 13 residues in the CDR3. V was cut by 1 base and J by 8 bases, with 11 bases left in between. CDR3 loop: CASSLVAGSGYTF. For the CDR3, the DNA is TGTGCCAGCAGCTTAGTAGCGGGTAGCGGCTACACCTTC.

This clonotype was seen repeatedly, ten times or more. The chain has TRBV24-1 and TRBJ2-1; D is possibly TRBD2 (5 bases). The CDR3 has 17 amino acids. Trimming removed 3 bases from V and 0 bases from J, with 14 bases in between. Germline V lookup: CDR1 KGHDR, CDR2 SFDVKD. The CDR3 protein is CATSDTRTPSSYNEQFF. As DNA, the CDR3 is TGTGCCACCAGTGATACCAGGACTCCCAGCTCCTACAATGAGCAGTTCTTC.

This clonotype came up many times. CDR3 loop: CASSSDTDRANQPQHF. CDR3 bases: TGTGCCAGCAGCTCCGACACGGACAGGGCGAATCAGCCCCAGCATTTT. The chain uses TRBV7-9 and TRBJ1-5; 8 bases map to TRBD1. Germline V gives CDR1 SEHNR, CDR2 FQNEAQ (reference sequence). The V and J ends lost 4 bases and 4 bases, in that order; junction bases with no gene match: 9. This CDR3 contains 16 residues.

The rearrangement joins TRBV12-3 or TRBV12-4 to TRBJ2-1; D is unclear. This CDR3 comprises 13 residues. The ends were cut back, 5 bases at V and 4 bases at J, with 9 bases in the middle. CDR3 residues: CASSPSIYNEQFF. The CDR3 nucleotides read TGTGCCAGCAGTCCCTCGATATACAATGAGCAGTTCTTC.

The J gene is TRBJ1-1, the V gene TRBV4-1; 7 bases agree with TRBD1. J was trimmed by 3 bases and V by 4 bases; bases with no gene match: 8. Germline V gene lookup returns CDR1 MGHRA and CDR2 YSYEKL. The CDR3 covers 15 residues. CDR3 protein: CASSLSPGGYTEAFF. The CDR3 nucleotides read TGCGCCAGCAGCCTCAGCCCAGGGGGGTACACTGAAGCTTTCTTT.

This clonotype was found a few times. The J gene is TRBJ2-1, the V gene TRBV18, with D perhaps being TRBD1 or TRBD2 (5 bases each). Germline-derived CDR1 and CDR2 are KGHSH and LQKENI. Trimming removed 0 bases from V and 10 bases from J, with 19 bases in between. The CDR3 runs to 16 residues. The DNA of the CDR3 is TGTGCCAGCTCACCACCGCGGACACGGGGCCAACGGGAGCAGTTCTTC. As protein: CASSPPRTRGQREQFF. Complete variable domain (other parts from reference TRBV18 and TRBJ2-1): NAGVMQNPRHLVRRRGQEARLRCSPMKGHSHVYWYRQLPEEGLKFMVYLQKENIIDESGMPKERFSAEFPKEGPSILRIQQVVRGDSAAYFCASSPPRTRGQREQFFGPGTRLTVL.

This clonotype appeared a few times. This chain connects TRBV7-8 to TRBJ1-2; no clear D gene. In germline, CDR1 is SGHVS, CDR2 FQNEAQ. The CDR3 loop spans 15 amino acids. With 3 bases removed from V and 4 bases from J, the gap between germline ends came to 15 bases. The DNA of the CDR3 is TGTGCCAGCAGCTTGACTAGGATCCGTTTCTATGGCTACACCTTC. Its protein product is CASSLTRIRFYGYTF.

A few counts support this clonotype. This rearrangement joins TRBV11-1 to TRBJ2-1, with 7 bases identical to TRBD2. The germline V gene encodes CDR1 SGHAT and CDR2 FQDESV (reference sequence). Germline trimming cut 2 bases from V and 8 bases from J; bases unmatched to any gene: 18. This CDR3 contains 18 residues. CDR3 amino acids: CASSLSSQLALPLDEQFF. In DNA form, the CDR3 reads TGTGCCAGCAGCTTAAGCTCTCAACTAGCGCTCCCTTTGGATGAGCAGTTCTTC.

This clonotype was counted between two and nine times. The CDR3 DNA follows: TGTGCCAGCAGCTTGGAGGCTCGTGGGCGCGGGAGCTATGAGCAGTTCTTC. This sequence encodes CASSLEARGRGSYEQFF. The chain uses TRBV5-8 and TRBJ2-1, with 7 bases identical to TRBD2. Germline V lookup: CDR1 SGHTS, CDR2 YDEGEE. Trimming took 0 bases from V and 8 from J; bases not matched to a gene: 14. This CDR3 spans 17 amino acids.

This clonotype was observed at least ten times. The rearrangement uses TRBV4-1 and TRBJ2-3, with D perhaps matching TRBD1 or TRBD2 (6 bases each). This CDR3 has 16 amino acids. Between the trimmed V and J ends, which lost 2 bases and 4 bases, there was a span of 16 bases. CDR1 and CDR2 (germline): MGHRA, YSYEKL. For the CDR3, the DNA is TGCGCCAGCAGCCAAACTGACAGGAGGGCTGCAGATACGCAGTATTTT. This sequence encodes CASSQTDRRAADTQYF.

J is TRBJ2-3 and V is TRBV4-1; the D is unclear. The CDR3 spans 16 residues. Germline CDR1 and CDR2: MGHRA and YSYEKL. V gave up 1 base and J gave up 0 bases, with 11 bases separating them. The DNA of the CDR3 is TGCGCCAGCAGCCAAGGGCTTGAAGCGAGCACAGATACGCAGTATTTT. This gives the protein CASSQGLEASTDTQYF.

V is TRBV7-9 and J is TRBJ1-4, with a weak D call TRBD1 (6 bases). The V end was cut by 5 bases, the J end by 3 bases, with 13 bases between. Germline V gene lookup returns CDR1 SEHNR and CDR2 FQNEAQ (reference sequence). The CDR3 consists of 15 residues. The CDR3 spells CASSAGGAANEKLFF. CDR3 nucleotides: TGTGCCAGCAGCGCCGGGGGGGCGGCTAATGAAAAACTGTTTTTT.

This clonotype showed up just a few times. V gene TRBV27 combines with J gene TRBJ2-1, with 10 bases that match TRBD2. The trim removed 6 bases at V and 3 bases at J, leaving 8 bases unmatched. The germline V gene has CDR1 MNHEY and CDR2 SMNVEV (reference sequence). CDR3 length: 16 amino acids. The CDR3 nucleotides are TGTGCCAGCAGATTAGCGGGGGGCTGGGGCTACAATGAGCAGTTCTTC. Its protein product is CASRLAGGWGYNEQFF.

Only a few counts were recorded for this clonotype. The chain recombines TRBV11-2 with TRBJ2-7; 7 bases map to TRBD2. This CDR3 is built from 15 residues. Germline CDR1 SGHAT, CDR2 FQNNGV. Unmatched junction bases numbered 8, after V lost 1 base and J lost 5 bases. The CDR3 DNA follows: TGTGCCAGCAGCTTAGGAGCGGGATCTATAAACGAGCAGTACTTC. Its translation is CASSLGAGSINEQYF.

V and J are TRBV7-9 and TRBJ2-5; 8 bases match TRBD2. The CDR3 extends over 11 amino acids. Germline V gene data show CDR1 as SEHNR and CDR2 as FQNEAQ (reference sequence). CDR3 region: CASGGQETQYF. Here the CDR3 DNA reads TGTGCAAGCGGGGGCCAAGAGACCCAGTACTTC.

The chain joins TRBV5-5 to TRBJ1-5; D not certain. Germline V gene data show CDR1 as SGHKS and CDR2 as YYEKEE (reference sequence). The germline V and J ends were trimmed by 1 base and 3 bases, with 5 bases remaining between them. The CDR3 runs 13 residues. CDR3 DNA sequence: TGTGCCAGCAGCTTGTATCTCAATCAGCCCCAGCATTTT. It is translated as CASSLYLNQPQHF.

This clonotype was recorded a few times. V is TRBV29-1 and J is TRBJ1-1, with D possibly TRBD1 on 5 matching bases. Trimming removed 5 bases at V and 10 bases at J, with 11 bases between. Germline lookup yields CDR1 SQVTM and CDR2 ANQGSEA. The CDR3 spans 10 residues. CDR3 residues: CSVPGQGAFF. CDR3 DNA: TGCAGCGTTCCGGGCCAGGGAGCTTTCTTT.

This clonotype was observed a few times. The V gene is TRBV27, the J gene TRBJ2-5; D unclear. The CDR3 covers 15 residues. Per the germline V gene, CDR1 is MNHEY and CDR2 is SMNVEV (reference sequence). Trimming shortened V by 6 bases and J by 5 bases, and 19 bases separated the two germline ends. CDR3 sequence reads: CASSPATVGRETQYF. The CDR3 region has the DNA TGTGCCAGCAGCCCGGCTACTGTGGGTCGGGAGACCCAGTACTTC.

This clonotype was observed a few times. The chain has TRBV7-8 and TRBJ2-7; a possible D gene is TRBD2 (7 bases). CDR3 length equals 12 residues. V was pared by 6 bases and J by 6 bases, with 12 bases between. CDR1 is SGHVS, CDR2 FQNEAQ, per germline. The CDR3 bases are TGTGCCAGCAGTATGGGAGGGGGCGAGCAGTACTTC. It translates to CASSMGGGEQYF.

This clonotype was detected a few times. V gene TRBV6-5 combines with J gene TRBJ2-7, with TRBD1 identical over 8 bases. Germline V lookup: CDR1 MNHEY, CDR2 SVGAGI. The ends lost 5 bases at V and 0 bases at J; junction bases unmatched: 9. This CDR3 contains 16 residues. The CDR3 loop reads CASSNYAGQVSYEQYF. The CDR3, as DNA: TGTGCCAGCAGTAACTATGCGGGACAGGTCTCCTACGAGCAGTACTTC.

This chain connects TRBV12-3 or TRBV12-4 to TRBJ2-5, with no clear D. The CDR3 sequence is 14 residues long. V shed 0 bases and J shed 7 bases, with 12 bases lying between them. DNA for the CDR3: TGTGCCAGCAGTTTAGCGGTAGGCGATGGGACCCAGTACTTC. This gives the protein CASSLAVGDGTQYF.

The J gene is TRBJ1-5, the V gene TRBV4-2; no clear D gene. The ends were cut back, 3 bases at V and 6 bases at J, with 15 bases in the middle. This CDR3 is 15 amino acids long. Looked up from germline, CDR1 is LGHNA and CDR2 is YNFKEQ. CDR3 amino acids: CASSQEAVGFQPQHF. The CDR3 bases are TGTGCCAGCAGCCAGGAAGCGGTGGGATTTCAGCCCCAGCATTTT.

V gene TRBV4-1 combines with J gene TRBJ2-1; D not resolved. From germline, CDR1 is MGHRA and CDR2 YSYEKL. This CDR3 has 15 amino acids. V was cut by 0 bases and J by 2 bases, with 8 bases left in between. CDR3 region: CASSQDSPAYNEQFF. The DNA for the CDR3 is TGCGCCAGCAGCCAAGACTCTCCAGCCTACAATGAGCAGTTCTTC.